What follows are 6 T cell receptor beta chains derived from one specimen sequenced in a study of naive and memory T cell subsets. Alpha and beta constant region primers primed reverse transcription for blood and skin samples. TCRdb used MiXCR to reprocess the 5' RACE reads, holding one entry per CDR3 protein. The sample includes about 22,000 distinct CDR3 sequences, 4% to 4.5% of them seen just once. Whole-blood samples were approximately 2.6 ml of peripheral blood from healthy adult volunteers. Receptor source: a male donor in good health.

The table lists this clonotype with many counts. The V and J genes are TRBV5-4 and TRBJ1-2, with TRBD1 as a possible D gene (5 bases). CDR3 length: 14 residues. Trimming pared 2 bases from V and 8 bases from J, leaving 16 bases between. From germline, CDR1 is SGHNT and CDR2 YYREEE (reference sequence). Here the CDR3 DNA reads TGTGCCAGCAGCTTAGACGTGAGGGGCCGAGGCTACACCTTC. Its translation is CASSLDVRGRGYTF.

CDR3 sequence reads: CASSVGGGKTGELFF. The CDR3 DNA is TGTGCCAGCAGCGTAGGCGGGGGAAAAACCGGGGAGCTGTTTTTT. This chain joins TRBV9 and TRBJ2-2, with TRBD2 identical over 7 bases. Per the germline V gene, CDR1 is SGDLS and CDR2 is YYNGEE. Unmatched junction bases numbered 4, after V lost 0 bases and J lost 5 bases. The CDR3 contains 15 residues.

The chain employs TRBV11-2 and TRBJ2-7, with D perhaps being TRBD1 or TRBD2 (5 bases each). V was shortened by 5 bases and J by 13 bases, with 18 bases between the two germline ends. The CDR3 totals 12 residues. Germline CDR1 is SGHAT and CDR2 is FQNNGV. CDR3 bases: TGTGCCAGCAGCGTGATCCGGGACCGGGCCTACTTC. The encoded protein is CASSVIRDRAYF.

This clonotype came up a few times. The chain couples TRBV11-2 to TRBJ2-3; TRBD2 matches 10 bases. Germline CDR1 is SGHAT and CDR2 is FQNNGV. CDR3 size: 15 residues. Trimming took 5 bases from V and 4 from J; bases not matched to a gene: 6. The DNA for the CDR3 is TGTGCCAGCAGCGCTCTAGCGGGAGAGGCAGATACGCAGTATTTT. Its protein product is CASSALAGEADTQYF.

This clonotype was detected ten times or more. The chain is built from TRBV29-1 and TRBJ2-2; 10 nucleotides line up with TRBD2. The CDR3 extends over 14 amino acids. CDR1 and CDR2 from the germline V gene are SQVTM and ANQGSEA. The V segment lost 7 bases and the J segment 2 bases; nucleotides outside the gene matches: 4. CDR3 nucleotides: TGCAGCGGCAGGACTAGCGGAAACACCGGGGAGCTGTTTTTT. Translation gives CSGRTSGNTGELFF.

This clonotype has a count of ten or more. The V and J genes are TRBV6-5 and TRBJ2-3; D not certain. CDR1 MNHEY and CDR2 SVGAGI come from the germline V gene. There are 14 residues in the CDR3. V was cut by 6 bases and J by 5 bases, with 15 bases left in between. The DNA for the CDR3 is TGTGCCAGCAGGAAAAGCTCCCCCGGAGATACGCAGTATTTT. Protein sequence: CASRKSSPGDTQYF.